The following is a TCR beta chain sequence with its context. Other nucleotide sequences in the sample specify the same CDR3. The germline gives CDR1 LNHDA, CDR2 SQIVND (reference sequence). The CDR3 runs to 13 residues. Trimming left V 3 bases short and J 4 bases short, with 7 bases between. The sample belongs to a study of blood T cell repertoires in COVID-19. In the original workflow: Reference gene primers were amplified, and this amplification served to estimate nucleated cell counts. Profiled with immunoSEQ multiplex PCR; TCRdb holds only in-frame clones, not every one. V and J calls and clone size are copied from that table; D and trimming were computed from the DNA. The sample carries 300,000 to 350,000 clones, approximately 88% recorded once.

Source material: PBMCs or T cells enriched from blood (not recorded which). The sequence came from a young man who had recovered from COVID-19. This chain links TRBV19 with TRBJ1-5; D is uncertain. CDR3 region: CASSIGRNQPQHF. The CDR3 DNA reads as TGTGCCAGTAGTATCGGGAGAAATCAGCCCCAGCATTTT.